Presented here are 2 T cell receptor beta chains from one specimen sequenced in a study of OX40 agonist ivuxolimab in advanced cancers. Assay: immunoSEQ multiplex PCR; the TCRdb copy retains only in-frame clones and omits some. The sample has tens of thousands of clones; 70% to 90% are singletons. The starting material was CD4+ or CD8+ T cells sorted from blood, obtained in a trial of the OX40 agonist ivuxolimab. The receptor source for this set is an adult with an advanced solid tumor such as melanoma, head and neck, liver or kidney cancer.

The chain links TRBV10-3 to TRBJ2-1; D might be TRBD1 (6 bases). Trimming stripped 7 bases from V and 8 bases from J, with 15 bases between. CDR1 ENHRY and CDR2 SYGVKD come from the germline V gene. The CDR3 consists of 13 residues. Written as DNA, the CDR3 is TGTGCCATCACTGGGGGCCGGGGTGATGAGCAGTTCTTC. Translated: CAITGGRGDEQFF.

This chain uses TRBV5-1 with TRBJ2-7, with 9 nucleotides matching TRBD1. J lost 6 bases, V lost 7 bases, and 14 bases had no gene match. The CDR3 sequence is 15 residues long. CDR1 is SGHRS, CDR2 YFSETQ, per germline. The CDR3 DNA follows: TGCGCCAGCGGTCTCCGGGACAGGGAATATAGCGAGCAGTACTTC. It encodes CASGLRDREYSEQYF.